This entry is about one TCR beta chain. The antigen is not known. The data belong to a study of early stage breast cancer tumors. Study summary: Each sample averaged approximately 10-fold read coverage. Study-level points and caveats: Commonly generated sequences made up most enriched TCRB sequences shared between patients.

This CDR3 is 15 amino acids long. The V gene's germline CDR1 is SGHVS and CDR2 FQNEAQ. V was cut by 5 bases and J by 8 bases, with 16 bases left in between. Profiled with immunoSEQ multiplex PCR; TCRdb holds only in-frame clones, not every one. The sample carries a few thousand clones, 65% to 80% recorded once. The chain carries TRBV7-8 and TRBJ1-6, with D possibly being TRBD1 (6 bases). The material sequenced was normal breast tissue next to the tumor. The sequence came from a person between 60 and 70 years old with breast cancer. The CDR3 loop is CASSPSGGEHSPLHF. The DNA of the CDR3 is TGTGCCAGCAGCCCTAGTGGGGGCGAGCATTCACCCCTCCACTTT.